The present T cell receptor beta chain was sequenced within a study of T-cell memory formation after mild COVID-19 (dated by TCRdb to about 2021). With respect to the entire study: TCR sequence clusters from the two donors were found to be largely donor specific. Two young, previously healthy adult volunteers, one female and one male, were included in the cohort. In a couple of donors, T-cell clones that expanded and contracted after mild COVID-19 were followed by sequencing TCRalpha and TCRbeta repertoires longitudinally.

Instrument used: Illumina NovaSeq 6000. TCRalpha and TCRbeta cDNA libraries were built by 5'RACE with constant-segment primers, adding sample barcodes and unique molecular identifiers. RNA was extracted from every sample with Trizol reagent. Amplification of the libraries took two PCR steps, and the second step added a second sample barcode plus Illumina TruSeq adapters. Sequencing of libraries was performed on an Illumina NovaSeq with 2 x 150 bp paired-end reads. The authors processed their data as follows. Reads were demultiplexed and collapsed into UMI-guided consensus sequences with migec v1.2.7. Using mixcr v2.1.11, UMI consensuses were aligned to TRA and TRB V and J templates and then assembled into clonotypes. A clonotype was counted as expanded or contracted only when both edgeR and NoisET called the clonotype significant, with the noise models trained on biological replicates. For edgeR calls, a false discovery rate-adjusted p below 0.01 and a log2 fold-change threshold of 1 were applied. As an exploratory analysis of dynamics, PCA with hierarchical clustering was applied to max-normalized trajectories of the 1000 most abundant clonotypes. Each responding clone was given a CD4 or CD8 phenotype based on the CD4+ and CD8+ repertoires, which had been sequenced separately. The public reads were reprocessed in TCRdb via fastp at Q25 and MiXCR, keeping in-frame beta chains. Rows with one shared CDR3 protein collapse into an entry with the most common genes and DNA. TCRdb's processing, not the authors', yielded these V and J calls. Within this sample are 350,000 to 500,000 distinct CDR3 sequences, with around 19% of them counted one time only. Approximately 8.1% of the sample is held by the ten biggest clonotypes.

PBMCs were isolated by Ficoll-Paque density gradient centrifugation. Overall study outcomes, separate from this receptor: Some responding clones were found in pre-infection memory, which suggests that pre-existing cross-reactive memory T cells took part in the SARS-CoV-2 response. Contracting CD4+ clones were located mainly in the CM and EM memory subsets, whereas CD8+ clones were found to be enriched in EMRA. Only a couple of mild cases were covered in the study, and larger cohorts including severe cases with pre-infection samples were considered necessary. SARS-CoV-2 specificity of the second-wave clones peaking on day 37 was not confirmed. From day 15 to 85, contracting clones showed balanced CD4/CD8 phenotypes, whereas a second wave of clones that expanded from day 15 to 37 leaned towards CD4+.

Trimming accounts for 5 bases at V and 11 bases at J, while the number of junction bases matched to no gene is 8. The CDR3 contains 15 residues, cysteine and phenylalanine counted. Solely the CDR3 DNA is kept, with 45 bases framed from the first base. According to the germline V gene, CDR1 reads SGHTA and CDR2 reads FQGNSA. This clonotype was seen more than once but under ten times. The antigen this receptor binds is unknown. Base qualities are not provided; no much larger clone lies one nucleotide away. Sequenced sample: PBMCs or a T cell subset sorted from them (not recorded which). This receptor was obtained from an adult woman who had mild COVID-19 (a few samples of this study predate the infection). The sample titles of this study are shuffled in the database, so cell type and time point are left out; the donor was told from shared clones. Recombination connected TRBV7-2 to TRBJ2-3; 15 bases in the middle match TRBD2. The DNA sequence follows: TGTGCCAGCAGCCCGGGACTAGCGGGAGGCGGGAGGCAGTATTTT. Its product reads: CASSPGLAGGGRQYF.